Described below is a single T cell receptor (beta chain) sequence and its context. Its specificity is unknown. V was trimmed by 0 bases and J by 3 bases, leaving 6 bases between them. The CDR3 has 13 amino acids. The germline V gene has CDR1 SGHVS and CDR2 FQNEAQ. The sample belongs to a study of cytomegalovirus exposure and HLA in healthy donors. At the level of the study: Tens of millions of unique TCRs, all from HLA-typed donors, were included in an early release of the data.

PCR primers comprised 60 Vbeta and 13 Jbeta primers. This table comes from immunoSEQ multiplex PCR, and its TCRdb copy is limited to in-frame clones, with some not included. The sample gives some 140,000 clones, roughly 85% of which show up once; roughly 6.8% is in the top ten. Study results and caveats: The CMV antigen specificity of a few CMV-associated chains was confirmed through in vitro analysis. The classifier was said to identify cytomegalovirus status with high specificity and sensitivity.

V gene TRBV7-8 combines with J gene TRBJ2-7, with TRBD1 as a possible D gene (5 bases). The source of this sequence is a man aged 40-55 years in good health and CMV-seropositive. The sequenced sample was PBMCs. The CDR3 bases are TGTGCCAGCAGCTTAGCCAGGGACTACGAGCAGTACTTC. Translation gives CASSLARDYEQYF.